The clone carrying this T cell receptor beta chain was counted ten times or more. Its specificity is unknown. CDR3 length: 13 amino acids. The germline CDR1 and CDR2 sequences are MNHNY and SVGAGI (reference sequence). Trimming stripped 3 bases from V and 2 bases from J, with 7 bases between. MiXCR, applied by TCRdb to the 5' RACE reads, yields one record per CDR3 protein. The table includes some 340,000 distinct CDR3 sequences, roughly 10% detected once. The sample belongs to a study of T cells after yellow fever vaccination. Overall study context: When fractions had low cell numbers, they were prepared with SMART-Seq v4 Ultra Low Input. Broader study findings: In post-booster samples, most primary-vaccination clones reappeared (about 95% CD4, around 87% CD8). Repertoires obtained by FACS sorting could include abundant clonotypes that entered as contaminants from the bulk population.

The clonotype was recovered from a man aged 18 to 29 who received the YFV17D yellow fever vaccine. The V gene is TRBV6-6, the J gene TRBJ1-1; no firm D call. The sequences come from CD4+ T cells sorted from PBMCs, collected 45 days after the yellow fever booster vaccination. The CDR3 protein is CASSYRLNTEAFF. Here the CDR3 DNA reads TGTGCCAGCAGTTATCGCCTTAACACTGAAGCTTTCTTT.